These 22 T cell receptor beta chains were sequenced from one sample in a study of OX40 agonist ivuxolimab in advanced cancers. TCRdb keeps only in-frame clones here, not all; method: immunoSEQ multiplex PCR. The data show under 75,000 clones, 80% to 90% seen once. The source was CD4+ or CD8+ T cells sorted from blood, collected in a trial of the OX40 agonist ivuxolimab. The origin of the receptors is an adult with an advanced solid tumor such as melanoma, head and neck, liver or kidney cancer.

The chain's CDR3 is CASAAGYSNQPQHF. CDR3 coding DNA: TGTGCCAGCGCGGCAGGCTATAGCAATCAGCCCCAGCATTTT. The chain links TRBV9 to TRBJ1-5; D is undetermined. Germline assignment: CDR1 SGDLS and CDR2 YYNGEE. V lost 7 bases and J lost 0, with 11 bases in between. The CDR3 runs 14 residues.

This clone was found a few times. V gene TRBV7-9 combines with J gene TRBJ2-2, with 10 bases identical to TRBD1. Germline V gene lookup returns CDR1 SEHNR and CDR2 FQNEAQ (reference sequence). The length of the CDR3 is 15 residues. V was clipped by 5 bases and J by 3 bases; unmatched bases: 3. DNA of the CDR3: TGTGCCAGCAGCCGACAGGGGGCAGACACCGGGGAGCTGTTTTTT. Translated: CASSRQGADTGELFF. Drawing the rest from reference TRBV7-9 and TRBJ2-2, the complete variable domain is DTGVSQNPRHKITKRGQNVTFRCDPISEHNRLYWYRQTLGQGPEFLTYFQNEAQLEKSRLLSDRFSAERPKGSFSTLEIQRTEQGDSAMYLCASSRQGADTGELFFGEGSRLTVL.

The chain employs TRBV5-1 and TRBJ2-6; TRBD1 aligns across 9 bases. V shed 3 bases and J 1 base; nucleotides not matched to a gene: 11. Germline loops: CDR1 SGHRS, CDR2 YFSETQ. This CDR3 is 19 amino acids long. CDR3 protein: CASSSFGGTGSSGANVLTF. CDR3 coding DNA: TGCGCCAGCAGCTCCTTCGGGGGGACAGGGTCTTCTGGGGCCAACGTCCTGACTTTC.

The CDR3 DNA is TGTGCCAGCAGCTTGGCTAGCGGGAGGGCCGCCGAGCAGTACTTC. It is translated as CASSLASGRAAEQYF. V gene TRBV5-4 combines with J gene TRBJ2-7, with TRBD2 matching over 12 bases. Germline lookup yields CDR1 SGHNT and CDR2 YYREEE (reference sequence). This CDR3 has 15 residues. V was pared by 0 bases and J by 6 bases, with 4 bases of the junction left unmatched.

J is TRBJ1-1 and V is TRBV7-2, with no clear D. Trimming removed 1 base at V and 3 bases at J, with 6 bases between. Germline V lookup: CDR1 SGHTA, CDR2 FQGNSA. This CDR3 is 13 amino acids long. For the CDR3, the DNA is TGTGCCAGCAGCTTAGTTACAGACACTGAAGCTTTCTTT. Translation: CASSLVTDTEAFF.

The V gene is TRBV7-2, the J gene TRBJ1-2; weak D call: TRBD1 (5 bases). Between the trimmed V and J ends, which lost 6 bases and 8 bases, there was a span of 19 bases. The CDR3 sequence is 14 residues long. Germline V gene sequence: CDR1 SGHTA, CDR2 FQGNSA. CDR3 sequence: CASRVRDPGRGYTF. CDR3 nucleotide sequence: TGTGCCAGCAGGGTTAGGGACCCCGGTAGGGGCTACACCTTC. The full variable domain, completed using reference TRBV7-2 and TRBJ1-2, is GAGVSQSPSNKVTEKGKDVELRCDPISGHTALYWYRQSLGQGLEFLIYFQGNSAPDKSGLPSDRFSAERTGGSVSTLTIQRTQQEDSAVYLCASRVRDPGRGYTFGSGTRLTVV.

This clone has a handful of counts. The chain links TRBV19 to TRBJ1-1; 12 bases are a match to TRBD1. V shed 7 bases, J shed 0 bases, and the junction held 6 bases outside the gene matches. Germline V lookup: CDR1 LNHDA, CDR2 SQIVND (reference sequence). CDR3 length: 16 amino acids. CDR3 amino acids: CASIKGTGGLNTEAFF. The DNA for the CDR3 is TGTGCCAGTATAAAAGGGACAGGGGGCTTGAACACTGAAGCTTTCTTT.

This chain uses TRBV7-9 with TRBJ2-7; perhaps TRBD2 as D (5 bases). From germline, CDR1 is SEHNR and CDR2 FQNEAQ (reference sequence). The CDR3 spans 14 residues. The germline V and J ends were trimmed by 3 bases and 3 bases, with 12 bases remaining between them. CDR3 DNA sequence: TGTGCCAGCAGCTTTACGAGAGGGAACTACGAGCAGTACTTC. The encoded protein is CASSFTRGNYEQYF.

V gene TRBV30 combines with J gene TRBJ2-7, with no clear D. The CDR3 contains 12 residues. Germline CDR1 GTSNPN, CDR2 SVGIG (reference sequence). V dropped 5 bases and J dropped 2 bases, with 10 bases sitting between them. In nucleotides, the CDR3 is TGTGCCTGGGGCGGCGGAACCTACGAGCAGTACTTC. Translating gives CAWGGGTYEQYF.

This sequence joins TRBV14 and TRBJ2-1; D ambiguous. Trimming cost V 4 bases and J 9 bases, with 10 bases left between them. The V gene's germline CDR1 is SGHDN and CDR2 FVKESK. The CDR3 length is 12 residues. The CDR3 sequence: CASSRQWGEQFF. The CDR3 region has the DNA TGTGCCAGCAGCCGCCAATGGGGTGAGCAGTTCTTC.

CDR3 sequence: CASSLAVRGYNQPQHF. CDR3 nucleotides: TGTGCCAGCAGCTTAGCGGTCAGGGGTTACAATCAGCCCCAGCATTTT. This sequence joins TRBV7-2 and TRBJ1-5; D is perhaps TRBD1 (6 bases). Trimming shortened V by 0 bases and J by 3 bases, and 12 bases separated the two germline ends. This CDR3 has 16 residues. Germline V gene sequence: CDR1 SGHTA, CDR2 FQGNSA.

The V gene is TRBV27, the J gene TRBJ1-5, with 10 bases aligning to TRBD1. The CDR3 totals 16 residues. J gave up 4 bases and V 4 bases, and 7 bases lay outside the gene matches. Germline lookup yields CDR1 MNHEY and CDR2 SMNVEV (reference sequence). The CDR3: CASSSRDRGANQPQHF. CDR3 DNA sequence: TGTGCCAGCAGTTCCCGGGACAGGGGTGCAAATCAGCCCCAGCATTTT.

V usage is TRBV11-1 and J usage is TRBJ1-1; a weak D match, TRBD1 (5 bases). The CDR3 is made up of 16 amino acids. V dropped 5 bases and J dropped 4 bases, with 20 bases sitting between them. Germline V CDR1 and CDR2: SGHAT, FQDESV (reference sequence). The CDR3 DNA sequence: TGTGCCAGCAGCGATTGGCAGGGTATTGGTGGCACTGAAGCTTTCTTT. This translates into CASSDWQGIGGTEAFF. Combining the CDR3 with reference TRBV11-1 and TRBJ1-1 gives the whole variable domain EAEVAQSPRYKITEKSQAVAFWCDPISGHATLYWYRQILGQGPELLVQFQDESVVDDSQLPKDRFSAERLKGVDSTLKIQPAELGDSAMYLCASSDWQGIGGTEAFFGQGTRLTVV.

V and J are TRBV30 and TRBJ2-7; D remains ambiguous. V lost 0 bases, J lost 3 bases, and 3 bases lay in between. The CDR3 runs 11 residues. Looked up from germline, CDR1 is GTSNPN and CDR2 is SVGIG (reference sequence). The CDR3 region is CAWSVNYEQYF. Written as DNA, the CDR3 is TGTGCCTGGAGTGTTAACTACGAGCAGTACTTC.

This rearrangement joins TRBV6-1 to TRBJ2-7; D ambiguous. Germline values: CDR1 MNHNS, CDR2 SASEGT. The V gene lost 3 bases and the J gene lost 4 bases, with 13 bases spanning the gap. The CDR3 sequence is 14 residues long. The CDR3 nucleotides read TGTGCCAGCAGTGAGGGCAGGAAAAGATACGAGCAGTACTTC. Protein: CASSEGRKRYEQYF.

The V call is TRBV4-1, the J call TRBJ1-2; D uncertain. CDR3 length equals 13 residues. V was cut by 1 base and J by 8 bases, with 11 bases left in between. In germline, CDR1 is MGHRA, CDR2 YSYEKL. The CDR3 nucleotides read TGCGCCAGCAGCCAAGTGGTGGTTAGCGGCTACACCTTC. This codes for CASSQVVVSGYTF.

The chain uses TRBV29-1 and TRBJ1-3, with 10 nucleotides matching TRBD1. V lost 7 bases, J lost 4 bases, and 10 bases stayed unmatched. This CDR3 has 15 residues. Germline V gene sequence: CDR1 SQVTM, CDR2 ANQGSEA. CDR3 residues: CSATVTGGAGNTIYF. As DNA, the CDR3 is TGCAGCGCTACCGTGACAGGGGGCGCGGGAAACACCATATATTTT. Together with reference TRBV29-1 and TRBJ1-3, the CDR3 gives the full variable domain: SAVISQKPSRDICQRGTSLTIQCQVDSQVTMMFWYRQQPGQSLTLIATANQGSEATYESGFVIDKFPISRPNLTFSTLTVSNMSPEDSSIYLCSATVTGGAGNTIYFGEGSWLTVV.

The CDR3 sequence is CASSPPREAGAYEQYF. Here the CDR3 DNA reads TGTGCCAGCTCACCACCTCGGGAGGCCGGGGCCTACGAGCAGTACTTC. The chain recombines TRBV18 with TRBJ2-7; 7 nucleotides align to TRBD2. Germline lookup yields CDR1 KGHSH and CDR2 LQKENI. The CDR3 sequence is 16 residues long. Trimming at V came to 0 bases and at J to 2 bases, leaving 7 bases not matched to a gene.

V and J are TRBV6-5 and TRBJ2-1; 10 bases map to TRBD2. V lost 6 bases to trimming and J lost 9 bases; unmatched junction nucleotides: 11. The CDR3 extends over 15 amino acids. Looked up from germline, CDR1 is MNHEY and CDR2 is SVGAGI. The CDR3 nucleotides read TGTGCCAGCAGCTCGGTGTCTAGCGGGAGACTTGAGCAGTTCTTC. It is translated as CASSSVSSGRLEQFF.

The chain has TRBV27 and TRBJ2-1; 8 bases line up with TRBD2. The CDR3 runs 17 residues. Unmatched junction bases numbered 6, after V lost 0 bases and J lost 2 bases. CDR1 and CDR2 from the germline V gene are MNHEY and SMNVEV (reference sequence). The CDR3 sequence is CASSLSGTRGAYNEQFF. Here the CDR3 DNA reads TGTGCCAGCAGTTTATCGGGGACTAGGGGAGCCTACAATGAGCAGTTCTTC.

The rearrangement joins TRBV7-2 to TRBJ2-2, with a tentative D call TRBD1 (6 bases). Trimming took off 5 bases at V and 2 bases at J, with 12 bases between the two ends. The CDR3 has 15 residues. CDR1 SGHTA and CDR2 FQGNSA come from the germline V gene. The CDR3 protein is CASSRDNLNTGELFF. DNA for the CDR3: TGTGCCAGCAGCCGGGACAACCTAAACACCGGGGAGCTGTTTTTT.

This clone was recorded once. The J gene is TRBJ1-3, the V gene TRBV4-3; D not certain. V was shortened by 0 bases and J by 4 bases, with 10 bases between the two germline ends. Per germline, CDR1 LGHNA and CDR2 YSLEER. The CDR3 loop spans 15 amino acids. In nucleotides, the CDR3 is TGCGCCAGCAGCCAAGATCCGGCTGCAGGAAACACCATATATTTT. It translates to CASSQDPAAGNTIYF.